This T cell receptor beta chain was observed in a study of T cell responses to AZD1222 COVID-19 vaccine. About this clone: Its specificity is not known.

Whole-study results and caveats: Females made up more of the donors, who were largely white British, and clonal diversity may have come out too low. The study identified only five or six AZD1222 recipients as seropositive at baseline. Two AZD1222 administrations were followed by greater Spike-specific TCR breadth and depth.

The V end lost 0 bases, the J end lost 6 bases, and 22 bases lay between the germline ends. Germline values: CDR1 SGHRS, CDR2 YFSETQ. The CDR3 runs 17 residues. TCRdb keeps only in-frame clones here, not all; method: immunoSEQ multiplex PCR. This repertoire shows around 130,000 clones, just under 95% found once; its top ten account for about 1.1%. This sequence joins TRBV5-1 and TRBJ2-7; TRBD1 might be the D (5 bases). The specimen comprised peripheral blood, sampled 28 days after the second AZD1222 dose. The TCR sequence derives from an adult who received the AZD1222 COVID-19 vaccine. The CDR3 is CASSLAGGMQGLTEQYF. Here the CDR3 DNA reads TGCGCCAGCAGCTTGGCGGGTGGGATGCAGGGTCTAACCGAGCAGTACTTC.